Detailed here is one TCR beta chain. What this receptor recognizes is not known. No base quality values were provided; no much bigger clone lies one nucleotide off. These data originate in a study of T cell responses to AZD1222 COVID-19 vaccine (dated by TCRdb to the early 2020s). About the full investigation: A total of just over 230 trial participants underwent TCR sequencing, of whom approximately 200 had received two doses of AZD1222 and roughly 26 had received two doses of the MenACWY control vaccine. Trial participants were enrolled by age into subgroups of 18-55, 56-69 and 70-plus years, and about 150, 27 and 61 TCR-sequenced participants, respectively, were included in these subgroups.

Read against the paper, the sample's time point label means: about 28 days (+/-7) after the second vaccine dose. The meaning of the sample's treatment or condition label: meningococcal conjugate vaccine given as trial control. Vaccinee samples were obtained from the UK trials COV001 and COV002, which included a single-blind randomized controlled phase 2/3 trial of AZD1222 (ChAdOx1 nCoV-19) in healthy adults. For TCRbeta chain sequencing, PBMC samples from trial participants were taken at day 0 and at day 28 after the second dose. The CDR3 regions of human TCRbeta chains were subjected to immunosequencing. The original pipeline was this. TCRs in the repertoires were matched against a reference library of SARS-CoV-2-specific TCRs that had been generated with the MIRA antigen-specificity platform. Breadth meant the fraction of unique TCRs that were SARS-CoV-2-associated, whereas depth meant the fraction of total T cells that were SARS-CoV-2-associated. Each spike-specific TCR was assigned to its reactive spike region and to a CD4 or CD8 class using the MIRA data. Log10-transformed breadth and depth values were compared by one-way ANOVA with Sidak's multiple comparisons tests. Here the immuneACCESS table is served through TCRdb, limited to in-frame sequences with V and J called. Missing clones are a known gap in these copies; in checked studies unresolved V genes cover under half, and the rest lacks a known reason. The V and J calls and the clone size are those of that table, but D and trimming were determined from the DNA. This sample gives more than 120,000 clones in total; around 90% of them show up just once. Jointly, the top ten make up approximately 5.1% of the sample.

V loses 5 bases, J loses 2 bases, and the germline ends lie 13 bases apart. The CDR3, cysteine through phenylalanine, is 14 amino acids long. CDR3 DNA is the only sequence kept; it has 42 bases, read in frame from the first base. The germline V gene (reference sequence) provides CDR1 PRHDT and CDR2 FYEKMQ. Study-level results and caveats: The 56-69-year group was small, and its depth increase did not reach significance, likely because of low power. Participants were mostly white British and included more females than males, and it was suggested by the authors that clonal diversity may have been underestimated. Vaccine-associated CD4 TCRs spanned the whole spike protein, with dominant responses in regions 160-218 and 743-854. After two AZD1222 doses, spike-specific TCR breadth and depth were significantly higher than at day 0 and than in MenACWY recipients. Because no samples from the day 14 peak response were available, repertoires could be characterized only after the peak T cell response. Reportedly, almost half of the unique spike-specific TCRs recognized epitopes lying outside the regions that are mutated in the B.1.351 and B.1.1.7 variants. Conclusions about previously exposed vaccinees are limited, since just a handful of AZD1222 recipients were seropositive for SARS-CoV-2 at baseline.

The sample consisted of peripheral blood, taken 28 days after the second dose of the MenACWY control vaccine. Recombination joined TRBV13 with TRBJ2-7; the D gene is perhaps TRBD1, from 6 matching bases. The clonotype was recovered from an adult who received the MenACWY meningococcal vaccine as a control. The nucleotides read TGTGCCAGCAGCCCCAGGACAGTAACCTACGAGCAGTACTTC. Its protein is CASSPRTVTYEQYF.